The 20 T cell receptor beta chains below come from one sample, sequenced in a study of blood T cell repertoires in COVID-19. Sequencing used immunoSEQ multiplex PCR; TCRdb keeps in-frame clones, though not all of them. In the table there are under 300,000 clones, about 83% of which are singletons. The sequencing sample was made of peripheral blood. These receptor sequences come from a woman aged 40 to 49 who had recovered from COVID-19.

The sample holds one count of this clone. CDR3 residues: CASSASQGLASSPLHF. Written as DNA, the CDR3 is TGTGCCAGCAGCGCAAGCCAGGGTCTTGCTAGTTCACCCCTCCACTTT. The chain links TRBV7-9 to TRBJ1-6, with D possibly being TRBD1 (5 bases). The CDR3 spans 16 residues. Trimming took off 5 bases at V and 9 bases at J, with 20 bases between the two ends. In germline, CDR1 is SEHNR, CDR2 FQNEAQ (reference sequence).

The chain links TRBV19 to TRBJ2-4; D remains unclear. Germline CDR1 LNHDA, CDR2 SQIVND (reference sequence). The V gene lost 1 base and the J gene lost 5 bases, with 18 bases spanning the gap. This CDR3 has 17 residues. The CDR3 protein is CASSIVPDATRQNIQYF. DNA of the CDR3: TGTGCCAGTAGTATAGTCCCCGACGCAACCAGGCAAAACATTCAGTACTTC. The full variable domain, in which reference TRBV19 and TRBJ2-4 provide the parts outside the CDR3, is DGGITQSPKYLFRKEGQNVTLSCEQNLNHDAMYWYRQDPGQGLRLIYYSQIVNDFQKGDIAEGYSVSREKKESFPLTVTSAQKNPTAFYLCASSIVPDATRQNIQYFGAGTRLSVL.

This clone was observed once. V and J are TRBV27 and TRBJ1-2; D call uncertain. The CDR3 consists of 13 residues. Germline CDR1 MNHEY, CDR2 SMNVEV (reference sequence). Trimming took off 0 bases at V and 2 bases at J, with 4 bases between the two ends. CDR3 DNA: TGTGCCAGCAGTTTATCAGAGAACTATGGCTACACCTTC. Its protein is CASSLSENYGYTF.

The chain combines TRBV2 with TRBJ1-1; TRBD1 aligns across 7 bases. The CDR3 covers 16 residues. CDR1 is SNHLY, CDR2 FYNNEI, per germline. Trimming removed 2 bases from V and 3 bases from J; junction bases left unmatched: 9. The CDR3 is CASSEQGVGLDTEAFF. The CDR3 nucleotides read TGTGCCAGCAGTGAACAGGGGGTGGGCCTGGACACTGAAGCTTTCTTT. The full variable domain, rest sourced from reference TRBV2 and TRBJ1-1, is EPEVTQTPSHQVTQMGQEVILRCVPISNHLYFYWYRQILGQKVEFLVSFYNNEISEKSEIFDDQFSVERPDGSNFTLKIRSTKLEDSAMYFCASSEQGVGLDTEAFFGQGTRLTVV.

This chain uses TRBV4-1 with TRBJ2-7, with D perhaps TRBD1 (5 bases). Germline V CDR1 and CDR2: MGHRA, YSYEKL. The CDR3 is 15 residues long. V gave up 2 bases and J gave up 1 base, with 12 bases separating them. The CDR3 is CASSQYQGFSYEQYF. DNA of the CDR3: TGCGCCAGCAGCCAATATCAGGGTTTTTCCTACGAGCAGTACTTC.

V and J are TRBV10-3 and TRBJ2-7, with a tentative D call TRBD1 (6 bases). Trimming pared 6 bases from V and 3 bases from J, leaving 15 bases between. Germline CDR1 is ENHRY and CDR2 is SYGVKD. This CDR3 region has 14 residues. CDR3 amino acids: CAISLDRTYYEQYF. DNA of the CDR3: TGTGCCATCAGCCTGGACAGAACTTACTACGAGCAGTACTTC.

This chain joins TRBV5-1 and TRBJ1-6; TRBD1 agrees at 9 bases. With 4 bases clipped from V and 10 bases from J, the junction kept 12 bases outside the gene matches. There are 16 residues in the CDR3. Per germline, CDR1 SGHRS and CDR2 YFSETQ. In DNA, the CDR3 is TGCGCCAGCAGCCCCTTTGGACAGGGGATAGGGTCACCCCTCCACTTT. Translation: CASSPFGQGIGSPLHF.

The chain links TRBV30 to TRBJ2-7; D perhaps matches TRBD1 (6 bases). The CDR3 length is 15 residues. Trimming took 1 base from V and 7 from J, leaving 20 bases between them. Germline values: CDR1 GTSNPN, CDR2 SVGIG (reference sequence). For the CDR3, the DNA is TGTGCCTGGAGTGATTGGACAGATAACACGCAGGAGCAGTACTTC. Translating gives CAWSDWTDNTQEQYF.

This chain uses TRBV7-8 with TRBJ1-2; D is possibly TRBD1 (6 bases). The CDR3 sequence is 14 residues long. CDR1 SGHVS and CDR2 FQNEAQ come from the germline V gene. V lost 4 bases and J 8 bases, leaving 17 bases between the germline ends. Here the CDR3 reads CASSSDRQTRGYTF. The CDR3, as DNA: TGTGCCAGCAGCTCTGACAGGCAGACTCGGGGCTACACCTTC.

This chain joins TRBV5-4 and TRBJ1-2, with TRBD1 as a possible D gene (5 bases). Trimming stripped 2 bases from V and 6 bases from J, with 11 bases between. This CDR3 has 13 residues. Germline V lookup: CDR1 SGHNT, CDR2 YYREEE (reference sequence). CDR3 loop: CASSFVGVNGYTF. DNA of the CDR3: TGTGCCAGCAGCTTCGTAGGGGTTAATGGCTACACCTTC.

In DNA form, the CDR3 reads TGTGCCAGCAGTTACAGGGGGGCCGAGCAGTACTTC. Amino acid sequence: CASSYRGAEQYF. J is TRBJ2-7 and V is TRBV28; 8 nucleotides line up with TRBD1. CDR1 MDHEN and CDR2 SYDVKM come from the germline V gene. CDR3 size: 12 residues. V dropped 4 bases and J dropped 6; count of bases not matched to a gene: 2.

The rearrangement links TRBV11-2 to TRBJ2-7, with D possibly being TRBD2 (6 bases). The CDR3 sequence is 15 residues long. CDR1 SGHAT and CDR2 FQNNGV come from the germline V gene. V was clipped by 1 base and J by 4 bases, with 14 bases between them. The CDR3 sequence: CASSLGTEGRYEQYF. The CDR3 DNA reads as TGTGCCAGCAGCTTAGGGACGGAGGGGAGATACGAGCAGTACTTC. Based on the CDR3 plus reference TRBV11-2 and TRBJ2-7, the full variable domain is EAGVAQSPRYKIIEKRQSVAFWCNPISGHATLYWYQQILGQGPKLLIQFQNNGVVDDSQLPKDRFSAERLKGVDSTLKIQPAKLEDSAVYLCASSLGTEGRYEQYFGPGTRLTVT.

The CDR3 DNA is TGTGCCACCTCCACCCGGAGGCATTCACCCCTCCACTTT. Protein product: CATSTRRHSPLHF. The chain combines TRBV12-3 or TRBV12-4 with TRBJ1-6; D is ambiguous. This CDR3 has 13 residues. Trimming left V 10 bases short and J 8 bases short, with 15 bases between.

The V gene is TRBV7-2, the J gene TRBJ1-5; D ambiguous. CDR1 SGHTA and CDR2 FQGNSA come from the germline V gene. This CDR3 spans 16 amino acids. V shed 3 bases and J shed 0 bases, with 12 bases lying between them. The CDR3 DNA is TGTGCCAGCAGCTTCGGTCGGCGGGGTAGCAATCAGCCCCAGCATTTT. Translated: CASSFGRRGSNQPQHF.

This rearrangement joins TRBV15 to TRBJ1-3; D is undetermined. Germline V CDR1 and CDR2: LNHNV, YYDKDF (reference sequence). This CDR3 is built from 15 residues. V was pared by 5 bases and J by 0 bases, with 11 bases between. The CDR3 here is CATSYGLFSGNTIYF. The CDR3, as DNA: TGTGCCACCAGCTATGGACTGTTCTCTGGAAACACCATATATTTT.

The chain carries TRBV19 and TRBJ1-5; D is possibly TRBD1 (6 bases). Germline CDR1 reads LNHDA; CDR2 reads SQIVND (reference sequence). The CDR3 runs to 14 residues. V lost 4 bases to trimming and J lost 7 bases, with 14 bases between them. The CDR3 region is CASSNQEGEQPQHF. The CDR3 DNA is TGTGCCAGTAGTAACCAAGAGGGGGAGCAGCCCCAGCATTTT.

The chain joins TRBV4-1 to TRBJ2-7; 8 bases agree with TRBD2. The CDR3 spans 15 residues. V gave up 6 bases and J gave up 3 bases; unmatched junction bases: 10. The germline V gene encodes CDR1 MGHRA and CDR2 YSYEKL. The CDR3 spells CASRVAGQSIYEQYF. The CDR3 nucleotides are TGCGCCAGCAGGGTAGCGGGACAATCCATCTACGAGCAGTACTTC.

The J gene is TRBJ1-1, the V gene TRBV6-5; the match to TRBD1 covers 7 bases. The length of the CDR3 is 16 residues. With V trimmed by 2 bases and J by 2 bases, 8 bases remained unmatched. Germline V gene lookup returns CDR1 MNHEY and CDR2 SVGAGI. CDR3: CASSYRQGGRNTEAFF. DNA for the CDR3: TGTGCCAGCAGTTACCGTCAGGGGGGACGTAACACTGAAGCTTTCTTT.

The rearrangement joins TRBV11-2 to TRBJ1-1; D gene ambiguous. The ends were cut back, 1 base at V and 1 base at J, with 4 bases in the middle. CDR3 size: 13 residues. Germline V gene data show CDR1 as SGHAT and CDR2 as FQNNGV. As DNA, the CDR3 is TGTGCCAGCAGCTTAGTAGAGAACACTGAAGCTTTCTTT. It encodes CASSLVENTEAFF. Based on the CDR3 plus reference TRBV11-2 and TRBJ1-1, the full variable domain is EAGVAQSPRYKIIEKRQSVAFWCNPISGHATLYWYQQILGQGPKLLIQFQNNGVVDDSQLPKDRFSAERLKGVDSTLKIQPAKLEDSAVYLCASSLVENTEAFFGQGTRLTVV.

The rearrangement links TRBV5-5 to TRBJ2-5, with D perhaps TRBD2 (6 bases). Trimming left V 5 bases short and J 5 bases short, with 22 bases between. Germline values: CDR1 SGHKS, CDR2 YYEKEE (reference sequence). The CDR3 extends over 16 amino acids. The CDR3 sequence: CASSRLVPIGGETQYF. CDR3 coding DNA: TGTGCCAGCAGTCGCCTCGTCCCCATAGGAGGGGAGACCCAGTACTTC.